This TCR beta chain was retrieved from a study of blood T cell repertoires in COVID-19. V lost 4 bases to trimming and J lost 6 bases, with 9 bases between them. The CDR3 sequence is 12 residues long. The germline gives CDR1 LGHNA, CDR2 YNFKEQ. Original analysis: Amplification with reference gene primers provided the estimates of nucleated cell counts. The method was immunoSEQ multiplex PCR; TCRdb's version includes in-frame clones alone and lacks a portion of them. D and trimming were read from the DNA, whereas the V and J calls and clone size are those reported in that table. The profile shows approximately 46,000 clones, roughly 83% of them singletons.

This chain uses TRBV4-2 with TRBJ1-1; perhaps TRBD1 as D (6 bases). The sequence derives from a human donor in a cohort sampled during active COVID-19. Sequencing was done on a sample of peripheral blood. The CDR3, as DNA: TGTGCCAGCAGCCCACAGGGTCCTGAAGCTTTCTTT. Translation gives CASSPQGPEAFF.